The clone carrying this T cell receptor (beta chain) occurred many times. Its antigen is currently unknown. The data stem from a study of early T cells in non-severe SARS-CoV-2 infection. Across the whole study: Sequencing of bulk RNA from unsorted whole blood was done, without chain pairing. Study conclusions and caveats: Private and CD4 specificities were missed by VDJdb matching, which favored anti-spike CD8 responses.

Unique molecular identifiers were affixed to single, distinct cDNA molecules. TCRdb independently ran MiXCR on the 5' RACE reads; one entry per CDR3 protein. The sample lists 50,000 to 65,000 distinct CDR3 sequences; 10% to 15% were seen once. The germline V gene encodes CDR1 SNHLY and CDR2 FYNNEI. The CDR3 sequence is 18 residues long. Trimming left V 0 bases short and J 3 bases short, with 17 bases between. This clonotype was obtained from an adult who was a healthcare worker with PCR-confirmed SARS-CoV-2 infection or an uninfected control (not recorded which). The sequenced sample was whole blood. This chain connects TRBV2 to TRBJ2-2, with a weak D call TRBD2 (5 bases). CDR3 sequence: CASSEALGLFGDTGELFF. The CDR3 coding sequence is TGTGCCAGCAGTGAAGCGCTAGGACTTTTTGGGGACACCGGGGAGCTGTTTTTT.